The source of this T cell receptor (beta chain) is a study of blood T cell repertoires in COVID-19. The method was immunoSEQ multiplex PCR; TCRdb's version includes in-frame clones alone and lacks a portion of them. The repertoire holds a few hundred thousand clones, with about nine tenths as singletons. This clone has only one observation. This TCR came from a woman in her twenties or thirties with COVID-19, enrolled during active disease. Sequencing was carried out using peripheral blood.

The DNA of the CDR3 is TGTGCCAGTAGTAGACACCAAGGGAACACTGAAGCTTTCTTT. Protein: CASSRHQGNTEAFF. The chain carries TRBV19 and TRBJ1-1; D not resolved. In germline, CDR1 is LNHDA, CDR2 SQIVND (reference sequence). V lost 4 bases, J lost 1 base, and 10 bases lay in between. The CDR3 sequence is 14 residues long.